Following are 4 T cell receptor beta chains from one sample sequenced in a study of vaccination and CD4 T cells after COVID-19 (dated by TCRdb to 2022 to 2024). No cognate antigen is known for these TCRs. What the treatment or condition label conveys for this sample: approximately 9-day PBMC culture with coronavirus spike peptide pools or control peptides (ViraFEST assay). The library was produced with PCR. Sequencing used an Illumina iSeq 100. At the Johns Hopkins FTIC core, DNA from the cultured CD4+ T cells underwent TCR sequencing with the Oncomine TCR Beta short-read assay. TCRdb reanalyzed the raw reads on its own, using fastp at Q25 for trimming and MiXCR for clone calling, and kept in-frame beta chains. CDR3 protein duplicates are merged, each entry listing the most common genes and DNA. In all, the sample holds 15,000 to 20,000 distinct CDR3 sequences, and roughly 52% of those were seen once. The ten biggest clones cover about 8% of the sample.

Sample: CD4+ T cells from blood, cultured in vitro. Source of these receptors: a human donor who had recovered from COVID-19.

This chain links TRBV11-1 with TRBJ2-6; the D gene is possibly TRBD1 (6 bases). The CDR3 spans 16 residues. Trimming took 3 bases from V and 2 from J, leaving 11 bases between them. Per the germline V gene, CDR1 is SGHAT and CDR2 is FQDESV (reference sequence). The CDR3 DNA sequence: TGTGCCAGCAGCTTCGCAGGGGCAACTGGGGCCAACGTCCTGACTTTC. Protein: CASSFAGATGANVLTF.

The chain couples TRBV10-1 to TRBJ2-2, with D possibly being TRBD1 or TRBD2 (6 bases each). V was shortened by 0 bases and J by 3 bases, with 11 bases between the two germline ends. The CDR3 contains 16 residues. Germline V lookup: CDR1 WNHNN, CDR2 SYGVQD (reference sequence). This chain's CDR3 is CASSESKGGDTGELFF. Here the CDR3 DNA reads TGCGCCAGCAGTGAGTCAAAGGGGGGAGACACCGGGGAGCTGTTTTTT.

This clonotype was picked up a small number of times. The chain uses TRBV6-1 and TRBJ2-1, with D perhaps TRBD1 (7 bases). Between the trimmed V and J ends, which lost 6 bases and 0 bases, there was a span of 18 bases. This CDR3 comprises 17 residues. Germline V gene lookup returns CDR1 MNHNS and CDR2 SASEGT. The CDR3 sequence is CASRRAQGGSSYNEQFF. Here the CDR3 DNA reads TGTGCCAGCAGGCGAGCCCAGGGGGGTAGCTCCTACAATGAGCAGTTCTTC.

This clonotype was detected a few times. The V gene is TRBV7-9, the J gene TRBJ1-3; 7 bases fit TRBD1. The J segment lost 8 bases and the V segment lost 5 bases, leaving 9 bases of the junction unmatched. Germline values: CDR1 SEHNR, CDR2 FQNEAQ (reference sequence). The CDR3 is made up of 14 amino acids. In DNA, the CDR3 is TGTGCCAGCAGCCTGAGGACAGGCGGAGACACCATATATTTT. The encoded protein is CASSLRTGGDTIYF.